A single sample gave rise to the 17 T cell receptor beta chains below, sequenced in a study of blood T cell repertoires in COVID-19. Sequenced by immunoSEQ multiplex PCR; TCRdb stores in-frame clones only, minus some. The sample shows about 250,000 clones, roughly 90% of them seen only once. Sequencing was performed on peripheral blood. All receptors come from a woman in her 30s with acute or convalescent COVID-19.

The rearrangement links TRBV10-3 to TRBJ2-1; D unclear. The length of the CDR3 is 13 residues. CDR1 is ENHRY, CDR2 SYGVKD, per germline. The germline V and J ends were trimmed by 7 bases and 8 bases, with 15 bases remaining between them. CDR3 bases: TGTGCCATCAAGCGACCACTTGCCGATGAGCAGTTCTTC. Amino acid sequence: CAIKRPLADEQFF.

This chain uses TRBV6-5 with TRBJ2-5; possible D gene TRBD2, 6 bases. CDR1 is MNHEY, CDR2 SVGAGI, per germline. The ends were cut back, 5 bases at V and 9 bases at J, with 16 bases in the middle. The CDR3 loop spans 13 amino acids. CDR3 region: CASSPGHTGAQYF. The CDR3 DNA is TGTGCCAGCAGTCCCGGCCACACGGGGGCCCAGTACTTC.

The V and J genes are TRBV27 and TRBJ2-7; TRBD2 is a possible D gene (6 bases). Germline CDR1 is MNHEY and CDR2 is SMNVEV (reference sequence). The ends were cut back, 3 bases at V and 3 bases at J, with 12 bases in the middle. The CDR3 is 14 residues long. The CDR3, as DNA: TGTGCCAGCAGTTTTAGCGGAGTCCACTACGAGCAGTACTTC. This translates into CASSFSGVHYEQYF.

CDR3 in DNA: TGTGCCAGCAGCTTTGTAGGACTTCCGAACAATGAGCAGTTCTTC. This gives the protein CASSFVGLPNNEQFF. This rearrangement joins TRBV11-2 to TRBJ2-1; tentative D call: TRBD2 (5 bases). CDR1 is SGHAT, CDR2 FQNNGV, per germline. CDR3 size: 15 residues. Trimming left V 3 bases short and J 5 bases short, with 14 bases between. The variable domain in full, with the rest retrieved from reference TRBV11-2 and TRBJ2-1, is EAGVAQSPRYKIIEKRQSVAFWCNPISGHATLYWYQQILGQGPKLLIQFQNNGVVDDSQLPKDRFSAERLKGVDSTLKIQPAKLEDSAVYLCASSFVGLPNNEQFFGPGTRLTVL.

This clone was seen once. V gene TRBV29-1 combines with J gene TRBJ2-1, with D perhaps matching TRBD1 (6 bases). V was clipped by 7 bases and J by 4 bases, with 11 bases between them. Germline CDR1 and CDR2: SQVTM and ANQGSEA. The CDR3 covers 12 residues. The CDR3 sequence is CSASDRYNEQFF. In nucleotides, the CDR3 is TGCAGCGCTTCGGACAGATACAATGAGCAGTTCTTC.

The chain combines TRBV9 with TRBJ1-3; D perhaps matches TRBD1 (6 bases). The CDR3 totals 17 residues. The germline V gene has CDR1 SGDLS and CDR2 YYNGEE. Between the trimmed V and J ends, which lost 0 bases and 2 bases, there was a span of 15 bases. The CDR3 DNA reads as TGTGCCAGCAGCGTAGTACCCCAGGGGTCCGCTGGAAACACCATATATTTT. Its translation is CASSVVPQGSAGNTIYF.

V usage is TRBV27 and J usage is TRBJ2-5; D is unclear. The CDR3 spans 14 residues. Deletions cut 5 bases from V and 7 bases from J, with 17 bases between. Germline CDR1 and CDR2: MNHEY and SMNVEV (reference sequence). CDR3 residues: CASSGTGSLGTQYF. CDR3 nucleotides: TGTGCCAGCAGTGGCACCGGGTCCCTCGGGACCCAGTACTTC.

The rearrangement uses TRBV27 and TRBJ2-7; D is unclear. V dropped 0 bases and J dropped 3 bases, with 9 bases sitting between them. Germline V gene data show CDR1 as MNHEY and CDR2 as SMNVEV (reference sequence). The CDR3 has 14 amino acids. Here the CDR3 reads CASSLSGSYYEQYF. The CDR3 coding sequence is TGTGCCAGCAGTTTATCGGGCAGCTACTACGAGCAGTACTTC.

The chain couples TRBV6-2 or TRBV6-3 to TRBJ2-2; 11 bases map to TRBD1. Germline V gene lookup returns CDR1 MNHEY and CDR2 SVGEGT. With 0 bases clipped from V and 6 bases from J, the junction kept 12 bases outside the gene matches. This CDR3 spans 19 amino acids. CDR3 region: CASSYSVPGQGVLAGELFF. Written as DNA, the CDR3 is TGTGCCAGCAGTTACTCGGTCCCGGGACAGGGGGTGTTAGCCGGGGAGCTGTTTTTT.

The J gene is TRBJ1-2, the V gene TRBV5-1; 8 bases agree with TRBD1. Per the germline V gene, CDR1 is SGHRS and CDR2 is YFSETQ. Losses at the gene ends were 2 bases for V and 5 bases for J; bases not matched to a gene: 2. The CDR3 is 13 amino acids. CDR3 loop: CASSLQGGYGYTF. The CDR3 DNA reads TGCGCCAGCAGCTTACAGGGGGGATATGGCTACACCTTC.

V and J are TRBV9 and TRBJ2-1, with TRBD2 matching 12 bases. CDR1 is SGDLS and CDR2 is YYNGEE in the germline V gene. V shed 0 bases and J 4 bases; nucleotides not matched to a gene: 8. The CDR3 length is 18 residues. CDR3 nucleotides: TGTGCCAGCAGCGTAGCGGGACTAGCGGGCCCTGGGTACAATGAGCAGTTCTTC. Its protein is CASSVAGLAGPGYNEQFF.

The CDR3 DNA is TGTGCCACCAGTGATCCTGGGGGGTTCCCCTCGGATGAGCAGTTCTTC. Residues: CATSDPGGFPSDEQFF. The V call is TRBV24-1, the J call TRBJ2-1, with D tentatively TRBD2 (6 bases). The CDR3 loop spans 16 amino acids. Between the trimmed V and J ends, which lost 3 bases and 8 bases, there was a span of 19 bases. Germline CDR1 reads KGHDR; CDR2 reads SFDVKD.

This chain links TRBV6-2 or TRBV6-3 with TRBJ1-3; weak D call: TRBD1 (5 bases). The CDR3 has 18 amino acids. Germline V gene sequence: CDR1 MNHEY, CDR2 SVGEGT. Trimming left V 0 bases short and J 0 bases short, with 15 bases between. This CDR3 is CASSYSSGRTHSGNTIYF. For the CDR3, the DNA is TGTGCCAGCAGTTACTCGAGTGGGCGGACACACTCTGGAAACACCATATATTTT.

The chain employs TRBV11-3 and TRBJ2-1; 7 positions match TRBD2. The V gene's germline CDR1 is SGHNT and CDR2 YENEEA. The V gene end was trimmed by 1 base and the J gene end by 6 bases; junction bases not matched to a gene: 0. CDR3 size: 13 residues. The CDR3 spells CASSLGEGNEQFF. For the CDR3, the DNA is TGTGCCAGCAGCTTAGGGGAGGGCAATGAGCAGTTCTTC.

The J gene is TRBJ1-2, the V gene TRBV30, with 9 bases fitting TRBD1. The CDR3 runs 15 residues. With V trimmed by 2 bases and J by 4 bases, 8 bases remained unmatched. CDR1 and CDR2 from the germline V gene are GTSNPN and SVGIG (reference sequence). The chain's CDR3 is CAWSHTTGGGYGYTF. The CDR3 bases are TGTGCCTGGAGTCATACGACAGGGGGGGGCTATGGCTACACCTTC. Looking up the rest from reference TRBV30 and TRBJ1-2 gives the full variable domain: SQTIHQWPATLVQPVGSPLSLECTVEGTSNPNLYWYRQAAGRGLQLLFYSVGIGQISSEVPQNLSASRPQDRQFILSSKKLLLSDSGFYLCAWSHTTGGGYGYTFGSGTRLTVV.

The chain recombines TRBV6-2 or TRBV6-3 with TRBJ2-2; D may be TRBD2 (6 bases). The CDR3 contains 13 residues. V lost 5 bases, J lost 6 bases, and 10 bases lay in between. CDR1 is MNHEY and CDR2 is SVGEGT in the germline V gene. The DNA of the CDR3 is TGTGCCAGCAGTATAGCGGTCCCCGGGGAGCTGTTTTTT. This sequence encodes CASSIAVPGELFF.

The chain recombines TRBV7-2 with TRBJ2-1, with D perhaps TRBD2 (6 bases). The germline V gene encodes CDR1 SGHTA and CDR2 FQGNSA. The CDR3 is made up of 17 amino acids. V was shortened by 2 bases and J by 0 bases, with 14 bases between the two germline ends. CDR3 sequence reads: CASSLSGTVSSYNEQFF. For the CDR3, the DNA is TGTGCCAGCAGCTTATCCGGGACTGTGAGCTCCTACAATGAGCAGTTCTTC.